This TCR beta chain was documented in a study of shared clonotypes between healthy human individuals. Per the authors' pipeline: Quality scores were absent from the junction-only immunoSEQ sequences, so filtering differed. Profiled with immunoSEQ multiplex PCR; TCRdb holds only in-frame clones, not every one. That table gives V, J and clone size, and the DNA gave D and trimming. The sample yields a few million clones, roughly nine tenths seen once. Per germline, CDR1 MNHNY and CDR2 SVGAGI (reference sequence). V was pared by 4 bases and J by 7 bases, with 2 bases of the junction left unmatched. This CDR3 has 14 amino acids.

Specimen: naive CD4+ T cells sorted from blood. Subset defined: CD45RA+ positively selected. The source of this sequence is a man aged 18 to 30 in good health. This chain links TRBV6-6 with TRBJ1-4; 11 bases agree with TRBD1. The CDR3 DNA follows: TGTGCCAGCAGTTCCGGGACAGGGGGTGAAAAACTGTTTTTT. Amino acids: CASSSGTGGEKLFF.